The entry below describes one T cell receptor beta chain. The data originate from a study of blood T cell repertoires in COVID-19. Whole-study context: From the United States, Italy and Spain came samples of acute and convalescent COVID-19.

The protocol was immunoSEQ multiplex PCR, while the TCRdb copy is restricted to in-frame clones and leaves out a portion. The table shows around 130,000 clones, with more than 75% occurring only once. This CDR3 spans 14 amino acids. V was clipped by 2 bases and J by 7 bases, with 9 bases between them. Germline V gene lookup returns CDR1 LGHNA and CDR2 YNFKEQ. The sequence derives from a woman between 50 and 59 years old who had recovered from COVID-19. The sample taken for sequencing was peripheral blood. The chain links TRBV4-2 to TRBJ1-6; D unresolved. The CDR3 protein is CASSQYYQNSPLHF. In nucleotides, the CDR3 is TGTGCCAGCAGCCAATACTACCAAAATTCACCCCTCCACTTT.